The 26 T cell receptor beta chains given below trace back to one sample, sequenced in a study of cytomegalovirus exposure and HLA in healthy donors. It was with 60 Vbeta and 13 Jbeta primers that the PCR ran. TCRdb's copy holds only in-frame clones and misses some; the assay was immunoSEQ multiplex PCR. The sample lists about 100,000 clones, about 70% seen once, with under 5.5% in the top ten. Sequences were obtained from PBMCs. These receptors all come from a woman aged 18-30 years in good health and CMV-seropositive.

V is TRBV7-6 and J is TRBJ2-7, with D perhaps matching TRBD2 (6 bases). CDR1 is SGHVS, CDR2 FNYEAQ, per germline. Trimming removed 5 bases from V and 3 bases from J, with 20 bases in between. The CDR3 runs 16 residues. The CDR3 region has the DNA TGTGCCAGCAGCGACACCGGGACTCGAAATCTCTACGAGCAGTACTTC. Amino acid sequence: CASSDTGTRNLYEQYF.

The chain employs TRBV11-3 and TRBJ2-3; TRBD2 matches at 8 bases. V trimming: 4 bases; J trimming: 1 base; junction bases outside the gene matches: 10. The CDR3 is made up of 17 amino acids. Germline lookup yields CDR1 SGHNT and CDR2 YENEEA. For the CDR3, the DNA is TGTGCCAGCAGCTGCCGGGAGGGCCGGGGGTGCACAGATACGCAGTATTTT. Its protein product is CASSCREGRGCTDTQYF.

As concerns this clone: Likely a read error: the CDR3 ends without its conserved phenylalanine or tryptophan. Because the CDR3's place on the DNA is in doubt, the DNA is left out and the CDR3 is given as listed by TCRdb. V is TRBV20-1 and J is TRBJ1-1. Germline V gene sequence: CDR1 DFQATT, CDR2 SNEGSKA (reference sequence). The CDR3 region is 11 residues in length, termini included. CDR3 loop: CSAVEGHQGGY.

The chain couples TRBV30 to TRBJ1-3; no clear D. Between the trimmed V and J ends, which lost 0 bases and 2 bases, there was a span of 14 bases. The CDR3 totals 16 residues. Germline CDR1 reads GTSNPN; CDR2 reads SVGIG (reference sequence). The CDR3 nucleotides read TGTGCCTGGAGTGTCCCAGTCCTTGCAGCTGGAAACACCATATATTTT. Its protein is CAWSVPVLAAGNTIYF.

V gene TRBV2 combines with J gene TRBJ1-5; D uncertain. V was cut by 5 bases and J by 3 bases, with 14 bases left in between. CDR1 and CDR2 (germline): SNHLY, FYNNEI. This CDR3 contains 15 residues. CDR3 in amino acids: CASSRFRLNNQPQHF. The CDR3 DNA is TGTGCCAGCAGTCGGTTTCGACTAAACAATCAGCCCCAGCATTTT.

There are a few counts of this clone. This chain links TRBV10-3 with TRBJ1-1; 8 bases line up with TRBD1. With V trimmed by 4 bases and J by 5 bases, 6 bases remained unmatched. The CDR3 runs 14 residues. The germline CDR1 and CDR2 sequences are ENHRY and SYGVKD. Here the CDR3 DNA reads TGTGCCATCAGTGCAAGACAGGGGAATACTGAAGCTTTCTTT. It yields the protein CAISARQGNTEAFF.

The chain's CDR3 is CASSWSSGVQETQYF. The DNA of the CDR3 is TGTGCCAGCAGCTGGTCTAGCGGAGTCCAAGAGACCCAGTACTTC. This sequence joins TRBV7-9 and TRBJ2-5; 7 bases map to TRBD2. This CDR3 region has 15 residues. The germline V gene has CDR1 SEHNR and CDR2 FQNEAQ (reference sequence). With 4 bases clipped from V and 1 base from J, the junction kept 6 bases outside the gene matches. The full variable domain, completed using reference TRBV7-9 and TRBJ2-5, is DTGVSQNPRHKITKRGQNVTFRCDPISEHNRLYWYRQTLGQGPEFLTYFQNEAQLEKSRLLSDRFSAERPKGSFSTLEIQRTEQGDSAMYLCASSWSSGVQETQYFGPGTRLLVL.

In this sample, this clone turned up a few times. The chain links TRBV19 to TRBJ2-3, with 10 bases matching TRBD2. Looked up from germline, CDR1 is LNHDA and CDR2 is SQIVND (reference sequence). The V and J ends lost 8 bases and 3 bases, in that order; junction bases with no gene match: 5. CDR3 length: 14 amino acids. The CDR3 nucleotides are TGTGCCAGTGCCGGACTAGCGGAAACAGATACGCAGTATTTT. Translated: CASAGLAETDTQYF. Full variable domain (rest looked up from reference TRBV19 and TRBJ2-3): DGGITQSPKYLFRKEGQNVTLSCEQNLNHDAMYWYRQDPGQGLRLIYYSQIVNDFQKGDIAEGYSVSREKKESFPLTVTSAQKNPTAFYLCASAGLAETDTQYFGPGTRLTVL.

CDR3 DNA: TGTGCCTGGAGGGCGGGGCCCCACGAGCAGTACTTC. Amino acid sequence: CAWRAGPHEQYF. The V gene is TRBV30, the J gene TRBJ2-7, with a possible D match to TRBD2 (6 bases). V was cut by 3 bases and J by 5 bases, with 11 bases left in between. Germline V gives CDR1 GTSNPN, CDR2 SVGIG (reference sequence). This CDR3 has 12 amino acids.

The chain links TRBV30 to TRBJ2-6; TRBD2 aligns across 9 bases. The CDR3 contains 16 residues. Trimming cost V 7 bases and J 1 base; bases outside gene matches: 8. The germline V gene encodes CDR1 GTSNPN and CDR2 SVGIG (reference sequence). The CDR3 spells CASETSGKSGANVLTF. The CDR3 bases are TGTGCCTCTGAGACTAGCGGAAAGTCTGGGGCCAACGTCCTGACTTTC.

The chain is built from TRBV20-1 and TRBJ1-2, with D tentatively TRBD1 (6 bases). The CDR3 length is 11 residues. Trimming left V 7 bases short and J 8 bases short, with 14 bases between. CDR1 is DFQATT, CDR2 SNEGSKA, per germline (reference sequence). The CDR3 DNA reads TGCAGTGTATCACAGGGAGGGGGCTACACCTTC. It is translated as CSVSQGGGYTF.

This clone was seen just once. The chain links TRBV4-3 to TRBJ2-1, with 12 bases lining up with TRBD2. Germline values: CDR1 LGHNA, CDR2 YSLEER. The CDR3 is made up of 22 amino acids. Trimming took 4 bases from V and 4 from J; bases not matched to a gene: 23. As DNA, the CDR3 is TGCGCCAGCAGCCGTCACCCCGCCGCGCCTAGCGGGAGGGACCAGCCTTACAATGAGCAGTTCTTC. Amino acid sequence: CASSRHPAAPSGRDQPYNEQFF.

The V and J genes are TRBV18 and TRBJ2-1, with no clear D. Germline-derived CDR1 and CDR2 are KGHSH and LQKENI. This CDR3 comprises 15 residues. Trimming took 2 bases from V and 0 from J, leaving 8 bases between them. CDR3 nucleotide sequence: TGTGCCAGCTCACCAGCCCGGAGCTCCTACAATGAGCAGTTCTTC. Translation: CASSPARSSYNEQFF.

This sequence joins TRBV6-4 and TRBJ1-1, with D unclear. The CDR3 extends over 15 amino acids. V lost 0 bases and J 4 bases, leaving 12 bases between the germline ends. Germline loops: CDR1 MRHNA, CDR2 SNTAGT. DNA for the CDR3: TGTGCCAGCAGTGACTCTTTTGAGTCCGGCACTGAAGCTTTCTTT. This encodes CASSDSFESGTEAFF.

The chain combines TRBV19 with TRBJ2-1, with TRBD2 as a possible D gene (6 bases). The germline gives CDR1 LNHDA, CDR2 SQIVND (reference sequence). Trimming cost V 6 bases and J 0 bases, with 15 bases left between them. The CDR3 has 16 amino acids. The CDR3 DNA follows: TGTGCCAGTAGCCCTTGGGTAGCGGACTCCTACAATGAGCAGTTCTTC. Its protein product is CASSPWVADSYNEQFF.

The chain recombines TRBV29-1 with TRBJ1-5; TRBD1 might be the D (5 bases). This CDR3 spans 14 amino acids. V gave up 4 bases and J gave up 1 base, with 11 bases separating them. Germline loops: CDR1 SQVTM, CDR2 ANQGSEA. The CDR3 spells CSVGGAGSNQPQHF. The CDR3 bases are TGCAGCGTTGGCGGGGCGGGGAGCAATCAGCCCCAGCATTTT.

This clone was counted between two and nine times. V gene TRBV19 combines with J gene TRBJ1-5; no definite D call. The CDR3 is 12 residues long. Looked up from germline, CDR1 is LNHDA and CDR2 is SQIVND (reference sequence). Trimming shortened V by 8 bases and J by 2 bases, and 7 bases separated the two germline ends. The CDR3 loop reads CASAIGNQPQHF. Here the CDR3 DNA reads TGTGCCAGTGCTATTGGCAATCAGCCCCAGCATTTT. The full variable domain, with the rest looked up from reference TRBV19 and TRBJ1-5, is DGGITQSPKYLFRKEGQNVTLSCEQNLNHDAMYWYRQDPGQGLRLIYYSQIVNDFQKGDIAEGYSVSREKKESFPLTVTSAQKNPTAFYLCASAIGNQPQHFGDGTRLSIL.

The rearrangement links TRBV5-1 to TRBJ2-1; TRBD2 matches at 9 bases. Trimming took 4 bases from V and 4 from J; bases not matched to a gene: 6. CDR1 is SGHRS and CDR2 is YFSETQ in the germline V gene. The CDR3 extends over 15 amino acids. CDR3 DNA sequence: TGCGCCAGCAGCCCAGCGGGAGGTTATTACAATGAGCAGTTCTTC. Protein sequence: CASSPAGGYYNEQFF.

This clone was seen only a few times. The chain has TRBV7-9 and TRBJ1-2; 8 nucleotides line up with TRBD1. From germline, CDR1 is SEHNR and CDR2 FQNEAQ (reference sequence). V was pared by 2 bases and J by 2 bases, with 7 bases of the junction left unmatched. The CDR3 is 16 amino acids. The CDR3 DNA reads TGTGCCAGCAGCTTAAAGGGGACAGGATTAAACTATGGCTACACCTTC. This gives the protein CASSLKGTGLNYGYTF.

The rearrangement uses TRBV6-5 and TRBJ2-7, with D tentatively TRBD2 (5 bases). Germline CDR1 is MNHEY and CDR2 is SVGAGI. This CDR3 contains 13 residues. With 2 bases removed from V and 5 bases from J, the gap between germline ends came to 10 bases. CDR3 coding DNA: TGTGCCAGCAGTTACGGACGGGGAGACGAGCAGTACTTC. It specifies CASSYGRGDEQYF.

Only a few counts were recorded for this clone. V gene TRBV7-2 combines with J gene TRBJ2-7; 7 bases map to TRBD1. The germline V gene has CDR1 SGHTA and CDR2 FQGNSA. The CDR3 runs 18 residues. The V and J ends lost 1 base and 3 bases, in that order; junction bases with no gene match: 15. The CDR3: CASSLGPGGQSTIYEQYF. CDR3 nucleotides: TGTGCCAGCAGCTTAGGTCCAGGGGGACAATCGACGATCTACGAGCAGTACTTC.

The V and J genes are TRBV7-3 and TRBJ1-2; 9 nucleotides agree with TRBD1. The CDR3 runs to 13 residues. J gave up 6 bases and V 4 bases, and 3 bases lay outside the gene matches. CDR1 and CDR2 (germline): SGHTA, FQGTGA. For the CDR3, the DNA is TGTGCCAGCAGCTATGGGACAGGGCATGGCTACACCTTC. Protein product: CASSYGTGHGYTF.

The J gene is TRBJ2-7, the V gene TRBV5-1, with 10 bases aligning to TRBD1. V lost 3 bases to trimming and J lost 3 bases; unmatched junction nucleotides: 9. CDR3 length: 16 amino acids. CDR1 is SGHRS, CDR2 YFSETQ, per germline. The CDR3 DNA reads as TGCGCCAGCAGCTCCGACAGGGGGCGACTTCACTACGAGCAGTACTTC. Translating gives CASSSDRGRLHYEQYF.

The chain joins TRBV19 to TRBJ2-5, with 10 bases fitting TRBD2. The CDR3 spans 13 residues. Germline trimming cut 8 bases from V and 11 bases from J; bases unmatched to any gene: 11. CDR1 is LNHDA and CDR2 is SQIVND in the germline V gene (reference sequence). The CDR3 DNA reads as TGTGCCAGTGGTCCGGGACTAGCGCGGGAGCAGTACTTC. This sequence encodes CASGPGLAREQYF.

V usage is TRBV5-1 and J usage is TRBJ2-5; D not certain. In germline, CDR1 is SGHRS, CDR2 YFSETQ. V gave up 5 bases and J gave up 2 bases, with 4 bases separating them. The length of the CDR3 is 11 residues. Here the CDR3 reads CASRSQETQYF. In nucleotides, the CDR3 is TGCGCCAGCAGGTCACAAGAGACCCAGTACTTC.

CDR3 nucleotides: TGTGCCAGTAGTATCTTAGCGGGAGGGCGGTCCTACAATGAGCAGTTCTTC. This encodes CASSILAGGRSYNEQFF. J is TRBJ2-1 and V is TRBV19; TRBD2 matches 11 bases. Germline V gene data show CDR1 as LNHDA and CDR2 as SQIVND (reference sequence). The CDR3 spans 17 residues. V lost 3 bases and J lost 1; bases outside the gene matches: 5.